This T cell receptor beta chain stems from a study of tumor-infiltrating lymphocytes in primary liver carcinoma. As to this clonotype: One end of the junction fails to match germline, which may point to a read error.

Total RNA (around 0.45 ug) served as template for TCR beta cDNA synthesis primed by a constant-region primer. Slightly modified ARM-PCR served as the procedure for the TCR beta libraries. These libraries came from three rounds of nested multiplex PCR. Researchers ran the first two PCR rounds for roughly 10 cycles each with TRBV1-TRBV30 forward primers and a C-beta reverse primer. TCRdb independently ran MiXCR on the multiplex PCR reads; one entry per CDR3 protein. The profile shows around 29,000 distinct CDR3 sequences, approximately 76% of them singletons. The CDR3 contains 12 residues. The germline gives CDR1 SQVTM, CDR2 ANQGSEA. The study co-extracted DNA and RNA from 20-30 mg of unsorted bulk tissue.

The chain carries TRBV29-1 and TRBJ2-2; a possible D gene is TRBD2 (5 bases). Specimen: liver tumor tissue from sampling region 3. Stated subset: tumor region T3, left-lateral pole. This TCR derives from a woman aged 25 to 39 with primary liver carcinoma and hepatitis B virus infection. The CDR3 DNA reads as TGCAGCGTTGTGGCAAGTGACGGGGAGTTGTTTTTT. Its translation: CSVVASDGELFF.